The 6 T cell receptor beta chains in this list originate from one sample, sequenced in a study of cytomegalovirus exposure and HLA in healthy donors. Produced via immunoSEQ multiplex PCR; TCRdb's table is partial and in-frame only. The table includes approximately 220,000 clones, roughly 89% detected once. The sequencing sample was made of PBMCs. The receptors stem from a man between 18 and 35 years old in good health and CMV-seronegative.

The CDR3 sequence: CASRESHLEGTQYF. DNA of the CDR3: TGTGCCAGCAGAGAAAGTCACCTCGAGGGGACCCAGTACTTC. This sequence joins TRBV7-2 and TRBJ2-5; possible D gene TRBD2, 5 bases. The V end lost 6 bases, the J end lost 7 bases, and 18 bases lay between the germline ends. CDR1 is SGHTA and CDR2 is FQGNSA in the germline V gene. CDR3 size: 14 residues. The full variable domain, in which reference TRBV7-2 and TRBJ2-5 provide the parts outside the CDR3, is GAGVSQSPSNKVTEKGKDVELRCDPISGHTALYWYRQSLGQGLEFLIYFQGNSAPDKSGLPSDRFSAERTGGSVSTLTIQRTQQEDSAVYLCASRESHLEGTQYFGPGTRLLVL.

This clone was detected once. The chain employs TRBV7-5 and TRBJ1-2. TRBV7-5 is deemed a pseudogene. This CDR3 is 16 amino acids long. The CDR3 here is CVRSLVQAELVYGYTF. CDR3 DNA sequence: TGTGTCAGAAGCTTAGTTCAAGCTGAACTAGTCTATGGCTACACCTTC.

J is TRBJ2-3 and V is TRBV11-3, with D perhaps matching TRBD1 (6 bases). V was trimmed by 5 bases and J by 2 bases, leaving 11 bases between them. CDR1 is SGHNT, CDR2 YENEEA, per germline. CDR3 length equals 14 residues. The DNA of the CDR3 is TGTGCCAGCAGCCAGGACAGAACCACAGATACGCAGTATTTT. It specifies CASSQDRTTDTQYF.

V and J are TRBV30 and TRBJ1-3, with a weak D call TRBD1 (6 bases). Trimming took off 0 bases at V and 6 bases at J, with 15 bases between the two ends. This CDR3 has 15 residues. The V gene's germline CDR1 is GTSNPN and CDR2 SVGIG (reference sequence). This CDR3 reads CAWSVGGGSLNTIYF. As DNA, the CDR3 is TGTGCCTGGAGTGTAGGCGGGGGCTCGTTAAACACCATATATTTT.

V usage is TRBV9 and J usage is TRBJ1-2; unclear D gene. Trimming took 5 bases from V and 6 from J, leaving 17 bases between them. The CDR3 covers 14 residues. Germline CDR1 SGDLS, CDR2 YYNGEE. The CDR3 region is CASSGGSQVNGYTF. In nucleotides, the CDR3 is TGTGCCAGCAGTGGAGGGTCCCAGGTTAATGGCTACACCTTC.

The chain couples TRBV5-1 to TRBJ1-2; 11 nucleotides agree with TRBD1. V gave up 0 bases and J gave up 3 bases; unmatched junction bases: 10. Germline-derived CDR1 and CDR2 are SGHRS and YFSETQ. CDR3 length equals 18 residues. The CDR3 sequence is CASSLEVGQGAGDYGYTF. CDR3 bases: TGCGCCAGCAGCTTGGAGGTCGGACAGGGGGCCGGAGACTATGGCTACACCTTC.